The T cell receptor beta chain under discussion was sequenced for a study of T cell responses to AZD1222 COVID-19 vaccine. Trimming left V 0 bases short and J 1 base short, with 5 bases between. This CDR3 is 13 amino acids long. The germline V gene encodes CDR1 GTSNPN and CDR2 SVGIG (reference sequence). On this clone: Antigen unknown. This sample includes further DNA sequences coding for the same CDR3.

Overall study results and limits: Spike-specific TCR breadth and depth both grew after two AZD1222 doses.

Assay used: immunoSEQ multiplex PCR; TCRdb lists only in-frame clones, some missing. Of tens of thousands of clones listed, 80% to 90% are singletons. The TCR originated in an adult in good health. The chain is built from TRBV30 and TRBJ2-3; D remains unclear. Material: peripheral blood, obtained on day 0 of AZD1222 vaccination. As DNA, the CDR3 is TGTGCCTGGAGTGTGGGTGGCACAGATACGCAGTATTTT. This translates into CAWSVGGTDTQYF. Looking up the rest from reference TRBV30 and TRBJ2-3 gives the full variable domain: SQTIHQWPATLVQPVGSPLSLECTVEGTSNPNLYWYRQAAGRGLQLLFYSVGIGQISSEVPQNLSASRPQDRQFILSSKKLLLSDSGFYLCAWSVGGTDTQYFGPGTRLTVL.